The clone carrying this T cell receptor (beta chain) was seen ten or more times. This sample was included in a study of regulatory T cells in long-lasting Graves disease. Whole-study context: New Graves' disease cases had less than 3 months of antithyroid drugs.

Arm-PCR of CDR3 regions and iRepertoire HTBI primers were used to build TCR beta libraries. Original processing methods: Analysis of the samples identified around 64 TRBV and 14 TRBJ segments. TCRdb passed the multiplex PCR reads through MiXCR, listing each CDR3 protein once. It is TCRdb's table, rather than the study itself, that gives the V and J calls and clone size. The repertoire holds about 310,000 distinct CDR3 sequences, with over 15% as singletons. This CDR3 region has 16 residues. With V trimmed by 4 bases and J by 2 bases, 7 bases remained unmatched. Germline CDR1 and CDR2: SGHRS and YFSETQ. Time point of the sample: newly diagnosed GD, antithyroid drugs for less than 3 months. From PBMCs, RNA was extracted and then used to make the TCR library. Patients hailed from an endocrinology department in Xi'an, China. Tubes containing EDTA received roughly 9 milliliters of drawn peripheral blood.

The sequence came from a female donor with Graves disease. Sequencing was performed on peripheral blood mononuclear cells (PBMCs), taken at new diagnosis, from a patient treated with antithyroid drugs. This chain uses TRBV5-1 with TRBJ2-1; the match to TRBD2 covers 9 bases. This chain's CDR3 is CASSPTLAGPYNEQFF. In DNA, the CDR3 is TGCGCCAGCAGCCCCACTCTAGCGGGGCCCTACAATGAGCAGTTCTTC.